What follows are 32 T cell receptor beta chains derived from one specimen sequenced in a study of blood T cells in healthy people across ages. A second roughly 7 to 11 cycle PCR used barcoded and J-beta primers. TCRdb re-called the 5' RACE reads through MiXCR, storing one row per CDR3 protein. The data show 850,000 to 950,000 distinct CDR3 sequences, with under 30% seen just once and approximately 15% held by the top ten. Material for sequencing was blood. These receptors originate from a woman of 80 years or more in good health.

Of note for this clonotype: One end of the junction is discordant with germline, which a read error may explain. The chain couples TRBV7-2 to TRBJ1-1, with D perhaps TRBD1 (6 bases). Germline V gene sequence: CDR1 SGHTA, CDR2 FQGNSA. The CDR3 is made up of 15 amino acids. DNA for the CDR3: TGCGCCAGCAGCGGAACGACAGGTGTGAACACTGAAGCTTTCTTT. As protein: CASSGTTGVNTEAFF.

Ten or more counts support this clonotype. The V and J genes are TRBV20-1 and TRBJ2-7; 9 bases are shared with TRBD1. There are 14 residues in the CDR3. V dropped 1 base and J dropped 5; count of bases not matched to a gene: 6. Germline-derived CDR1 and CDR2 are DFQATT and SNEGSKA (reference sequence). The CDR3 sequence: CSARAGTGNNEQYF. The CDR3 bases are TGCAGTGCTAGAGCCGGGACAGGGAATAACGAGCAGTACTTC.

The chain joins TRBV6-1 to TRBJ2-2, with D perhaps given as TRBD1 or TRBD2 (7 bases each). V gave up 4 bases and J gave up 4 bases, with 13 bases separating them. CDR1 is MNHNS, CDR2 SASEGT, per germline. This CDR3 spans 15 amino acids. The CDR3 nucleotides are TGTGCCAGCAGTGGACAGGGAGGGAGCACCGGGGAGCTGTTTTTT. As protein: CASSGQGGSTGELFF.

The table lists this clonotype with a count of one. The V call is TRBV7-2, the J call TRBJ2-7, with 8 bases fitting TRBD1. Per the germline V gene, CDR1 is SGHTA and CDR2 is FQGNSA. This CDR3 is 14 amino acids long. V dropped 7 bases and J dropped 0; count of bases not matched to a gene: 5. CDR3 DNA: TGTGCCAGCACAAGGGACAGGAGCTCCTACGAGCAGTACTTC. Protein product: CASTRDRSSYEQYF.

At least ten counts were recorded for this clonotype. The chain employs TRBV4-3 and TRBJ1-6, with D perhaps matching TRBD1 (5 bases). There are 15 residues in the CDR3. Trimming took off 3 bases at V and 7 bases at J, with 13 bases between the two ends. The germline gives CDR1 LGHNA, CDR2 YSLEER. The CDR3 sequence is CASSQLAGSNSPLHF. Written as DNA, the CDR3 is TGCGCCAGCAGCCAGCTAGCAGGGTCCAATTCACCCCTCCACTTT.

The J gene is TRBJ1-1, the V gene TRBV27, with unresolved D. The V and J ends lost 6 bases and 5 bases respectively, with 16 bases between them. The CDR3 is made up of 14 amino acids. Germline CDR1 reads MNHEY; CDR2 reads SMNVEV (reference sequence). CDR3 region: CASRRGILRTEAFF. CDR3 coding DNA: TGTGCCAGCAGAAGAGGGATTCTAAGGACTGAAGCTTTCTTT.

In this sample, this clonotype turned up many times. The rearrangement uses TRBV20-1 and TRBJ1-5; D uncertain. The V end was cut by 1 base, the J end by 5 bases, with 12 bases between. The CDR3 spans 14 residues. Germline CDR1 is DFQATT and CDR2 is SNEGSKA (reference sequence). The CDR3 is CSARAPSGDQPQHF. CDR3 DNA: TGCAGTGCTAGAGCCCCTTCCGGGGATCAGCCCCAGCATTTT.

This clonotype was counted between two and nine times. A much larger clone is a single base away; this may be a read error. J is TRBJ2-7 and V is TRBV20-1, with 7 bases identical to TRBD2. Trimming took 3 bases from V and 3 from J; bases not matched to a gene: 8. The CDR3 is 14 amino acids. CDR1 DFQATT and CDR2 SNEGSKA come from the germline V gene (reference sequence). For the CDR3, the DNA is TGCAGTGCTAGGGGACTGGGAGGGTGCTACGAGCAGTACTTC. Protein: CSARGLGGCYEQYF.

V usage is TRBV6-2 or TRBV6-3 and J usage is TRBJ2-4; TRBD1 agrees at 7 bases. V was pared by 8 bases and J by 6 bases, with 19 bases of the junction left unmatched. CDR1 MNHEY and CDR2 SVGEGT come from the germline V gene. The CDR3 consists of 17 residues. Here the CDR3 reads CASSPDIGGTGRNIQYF. The CDR3 DNA is TGTGCCAGCTCACCGGACATAGGGGGCACGGGAAGAAACATTCAGTACTTC.

The sample holds many counts of this clonotype. This chain links TRBV20-1 with TRBJ2-4; 7 bases are shared with TRBD1. Germline values: CDR1 DFQATT, CDR2 SNEGSKA (reference sequence). The CDR3 contains 18 residues. V gave up 5 bases and J gave up 0 bases; unmatched junction bases: 16. The DNA for the CDR3 is TGCAGTGCTCCCCGGGCCCCGGGACAGCACTTAGCCAAAAACATTCAGTACTTC. This codes for CSAPRAPGQHLAKNIQYF.

This clonotype was counted at least ten times. The genes are TRBV11-2 and TRBJ2-5, with D possibly matching TRBD2 (5 bases). CDR1 SGHAT and CDR2 FQNNGV come from the germline V gene. With 1 base removed from V and 4 bases from J, the gap between germline ends came to 16 bases. The CDR3 contains 16 residues. The CDR3 DNA follows: TGTGCCAGCAGCTTAGGGAGCCTAGCAGCTTCAGAGACCCAGTACTTC. Translated: CASSLGSLAASETQYF.

In its sample, this clonotype was seen a few times. The V call is TRBV28, the J call TRBJ1-5, with 8 positions matching TRBD1. The germline V gene has CDR1 MDHEN and CDR2 SYDVKM. The CDR3 has 12 amino acids. The trim removed 11 bases at V and 5 bases at J, leaving 5 bases unmatched. CDR3 region: CAGAGGHQPQHF. Written as DNA, the CDR3 is TGTGCCGGGGCAGGGGGCCATCAGCCCCAGCATTTT.

This clonotype was found many times. This chain links TRBV28 with TRBJ2-7; 8 nucleotides align to TRBD1. Losses at the gene ends were 5 bases for V and 3 bases for J; bases not matched to a gene: 9. Germline V gives CDR1 MDHEN, CDR2 SYDVKM. CDR3 length equals 15 residues. The CDR3 nucleotides read TGTGCCAGCAGTCGAACCGGGACAGGAGGCTACGAGCAGTACTTC. As protein: CASSRTGTGGYEQYF.

The sample holds many counts of this clonotype. The rearrangement joins TRBV10-3 to TRBJ2-7; 8 bases are a match to TRBD1. J gave up 0 bases and V 6 bases, and 4 bases lay outside the gene matches. Germline V CDR1 and CDR2: ENHRY, SYGVKD. This CDR3 is built from 14 residues. CDR3 loop: CAIRTGQDSYEQYF. For the CDR3, the DNA is TGTGCCATCAGGACGGGACAGGACTCCTACGAGCAGTACTTC.

The rearrangement links TRBV5-1 to TRBJ2-7, with a weak D call TRBD1 (6 bases). Germline V gives CDR1 SGHRS, CDR2 YFSETQ. The ends were cut back, 0 bases at V and 3 bases at J, with 13 bases in the middle. The CDR3 is made up of 15 amino acids. CDR3 nucleotide sequence: TGCGCCAGCAGCTTGGAGTCAGGGACAATCTACGAGCAGTACTTC. It encodes CASSLESGTIYEQYF.

The V and J genes are TRBV14 and TRBJ1-2; 7 bases line up with TRBD1. The V segment lost 3 bases and the J segment 3 bases; nucleotides outside the gene matches: 4. This CDR3 contains 14 residues. The germline V gene encodes CDR1 SGHDN and CDR2 FVKESK. DNA for the CDR3: TGTGCCAGCAGCCAGCCGGGACAGTACTATGGCTACACCTTC. This codes for CASSQPGQYYGYTF.

The chain is built from TRBV6-5 and TRBJ1-4; TRBD1 matches at 12 bases. Germline CDR1 reads MNHEY; CDR2 reads SVGAGI. V shed 1 base, J shed 6 bases, and the junction held 3 bases outside the gene matches. The CDR3 spans 16 residues. In DNA, the CDR3 is TGTGCCAGCAGTTACTTAGGGACAGGGGGCGATGAAAAACTGTTTTTT. Translating gives CASSYLGTGGDEKLFF.

The V and J genes are TRBV6-1 and TRBJ1-2; D is perhaps TRBD1 (6 bases). Trimming stripped 2 bases from V and 0 bases from J, with 16 bases between. CDR3 length: 17 residues. Germline loops: CDR1 MNHNS, CDR2 SASEGT. The CDR3 DNA reads as TGTGCCAGCAGTGAATCCTATGGACAGCTCGCTAACTATGGCTACACCTTC. This encodes CASSESYGQLANYGYTF.

In its sample, this clonotype was seen a few times. This chain links TRBV15 with TRBJ1-5; D is ambiguous. The CDR3 runs to 15 residues. Deletions cut 2 bases from V and 0 bases from J, with 8 bases between. Germline V lookup: CDR1 LNHNV, CDR2 YYDKDF (reference sequence). The CDR3 DNA sequence: TGTGCCACCAGCAGAATAAGGTATAGCAATCAGCCCCAGCATTTT. Translation: CATSRIRYSNQPQHF.

There are many counts of this clonotype. This chain joins TRBV15 and TRBJ2-1; no firm D call. CDR3 length equals 13 residues. V was pared by 3 bases and J by 9 bases, with 12 bases between. Germline values: CDR1 LNHNV, CDR2 YYDKDF (reference sequence). The CDR3 DNA reads TGTGCCACCAGCAGCCCCCTAGAAGTTGAGCAGTTCTTC. This gives the protein CATSSPLEVEQFF.

Notes on this clonotype: Possible read error: a much larger clone is one base away. The chain carries TRBV7-9 and TRBJ1-5; no reliable D call. This CDR3 comprises 14 residues. From germline, CDR1 is SEHNR and CDR2 FQNEAQ (reference sequence). CDR3 sequence reads: CASSLDRSNQPRHF. The CDR3 DNA follows: TGTGCCAGCAGCTTAGATCGAAGCAATCAGCCCCGGCATTTT. The variable domain in full, completed from reference TRBV7-9 and TRBJ1-5, reads DTGVSQNPRHKITKRGQNVTFRCDPISEHNRLYWYRQTLGQGPEFLTYFQNEAQLEKSRLLSDRFSAERPKGSFSTLEIQRTEQGDSAMYLCASSLDRSNQPRHFGDGTRLSIL.

This chain joins TRBV7-8 and TRBJ2-1; 8 nucleotides match TRBD1. Germline V gene data show CDR1 as SGHVS and CDR2 as FQNEAQ. V was pared by 3 bases and J by 10 bases, with 14 bases of the junction left unmatched. The CDR3 totals 16 residues. The CDR3 spells CASSLAGTGVLKEQFF. CDR3 bases: TGTGCCAGCAGCTTGGCCGGGACAGGAGTCCTTAAGGAGCAGTTCTTC.

This clonotype was recorded at least ten times. DNA for the CDR3: TGCGCCAGCAGCTTCCCCGGGGTTATCTATGGCTACACCTTC. Its protein is CASSFPGVIYGYTF. J is TRBJ1-2 and V is TRBV5-1; D uncertain. This CDR3 has 14 residues. The V and J ends lost 2 bases and 4 bases respectively, with 12 bases between them. Germline values: CDR1 SGHRS, CDR2 YFSETQ.

This rearrangement joins TRBV20-1 to TRBJ2-6; TRBD1 matches at 9 bases. Germline trimming cut 4 bases from V and 2 bases from J; bases unmatched to any gene: 15. The CDR3 covers 19 residues. Germline V CDR1 and CDR2: DFQATT, SNEGSKA (reference sequence). This chain's CDR3 is CSATPSGTGWQAGANVLTF. CDR3 sequence (DNA): TGCAGTGCTACCCCCTCCGGGACAGGGTGGCAGGCTGGGGCCAACGTCCTGACTTTC.

This rearrangement joins TRBV6-2 or TRBV6-3 to TRBJ1-4, with D unresolved. Trimming took off 8 bases at V and 1 base at J, with 8 bases between the two ends. This CDR3 comprises 13 residues. Germline V gene lookup returns CDR1 MNHEY and CDR2 SVGEGT. The CDR3 nucleotides are TGTGCCAGCGGCCGGGGAACTAATGAAAAACTGTTTTTT. It is translated as CASGRGTNEKLFF.

There are a few counts of this clonotype. The genes are TRBV30 and TRBJ1-2; TRBD1 might be the D (6 bases). From germline, CDR1 is GTSNPN and CDR2 SVGIG (reference sequence). The CDR3 extends over 15 amino acids. V was clipped by 0 bases and J by 4 bases, with 15 bases between them. This CDR3 reads CAWSVGPQGTYGYTF. CDR3 in DNA: TGTGCCTGGAGTGTAGGACCACAGGGAACCTATGGCTACACCTTC.

This clonotype was recorded a few times. The J gene is TRBJ2-7, the V gene TRBV27; 9 positions match TRBD1. Germline CDR1 is MNHEY and CDR2 is SMNVEV (reference sequence). V trimming: 2 bases; J trimming: 6 bases; junction bases outside the gene matches: 11. The CDR3 is 16 amino acids. The DNA for the CDR3 is TGTGCCAGCAGTTTAAACCCGGGACAGGGTTTTCGCGAGCAGTACTTC. Translated, it gives CASSLNPGQGFREQYF.

Many counts were recorded for this clonotype. The chain couples TRBV6-1 to TRBJ2-1; 14 bases fit TRBD2. From germline, CDR1 is MNHNS and CDR2 SASEGT. There are 17 residues in the CDR3. With V trimmed by 8 bases and J by 1 base, 7 bases remained unmatched. The CDR3 loop reads CASLGLAGALSYNEQFF. In DNA form, the CDR3 reads TGTGCCAGCCTGGGACTAGCGGGGGCCCTATCCTACAATGAGCAGTTCTTC.

This chain uses TRBV3-1 with TRBJ1-2; 7 nucleotides agree with TRBD1. Germline V gene lookup returns CDR1 LGHDT and CDR2 YNNKEL (reference sequence). The ends lost 1 base at V and 7 bases at J; junction bases unmatched: 6. The CDR3 runs 14 residues. Here the CDR3 reads CASSQGQGNSGYTF. CDR3 DNA: TGTGCCAGCAGCCAAGGACAGGGAAATAGTGGCTACACCTTC.

This rearrangement joins TRBV7-9 to TRBJ2-5, with TRBD1 identical over 7 bases. In germline, CDR1 is SEHNR, CDR2 FQNEAQ (reference sequence). The CDR3 is made up of 13 amino acids. V shed 3 bases and J 11 bases; nucleotides not matched to a gene: 9. CDR3 amino acids: CASSFGQVGEQYF. The CDR3 DNA sequence: TGTGCCAGCAGCTTTGGACAGGTGGGGGAGCAGTACTTC.

The J gene is TRBJ2-1, the V gene TRBV5-6; unclear D gene. The germline gives CDR1 SGHDT, CDR2 YYEEEE. CDR3 length equals 12 residues. Trimming stripped 2 bases from V and 6 bases from J, with 6 bases between. For the CDR3, the DNA is TGTGCCAGCAGCTTCAACAGCAATGAGCAGTTCTTC. Amino acids: CASSFNSNEQFF.

Of note for this clonotype: A much larger clonotype is one base distant, so this may be a read error. V usage is TRBV4-3 and J usage is TRBJ2-5; TRBD1 matches 9 bases. The CDR3 is made up of 15 amino acids. The ends lost 1 base at V and 11 bases at J; junction bases unmatched: 11. Germline CDR1 is LGHNA and CDR2 is YSLEER. The CDR3 loop is CASSQGQGVYNEQYF. CDR3 coding DNA: TGCGCCAGCAGCCAAGGACAGGGGGTCTACAATGAGCAGTACTTC.